This T cell receptor beta chain was identified in a study of blood T cell repertoires in COVID-19. About the research overall: The samples span acute and convalescent COVID-19 from the United States, Italy and Spain.

The study assigned cohorts using participant-reported clinical history. Original handling: Amplification of reference gene primers provided the estimated nucleated cell counts. Measured with immunoSEQ multiplex PCR; TCRdb has only the in-frame clones, and not every one. V and J calls and clone size are copied from that table; D and trimming were computed from the DNA. The sample holds about 350,000 clones, about nine tenths seen once. This receptor was taken from a woman in her 30s who had been exposed to COVID-19. Sequencing input: PBMCs or T cells enriched from blood (not recorded which).

The CDR3 is CASSEQGGNTEAFF. Written as DNA, the CDR3 is TGTGCCAGCTCAGAACAGGGGGGGAACACTGAAGCTTTCTTT. V and J are TRBV18 and TRBJ1-1, with TRBD1 matching over 8 bases. This CDR3 region has 14 residues. V lost 5 bases and J lost 1; bases outside the gene matches: 3. CDR1 is KGHSH and CDR2 is LQKENI in the germline V gene.